Following are 29 T cell receptor beta chains from one sample sequenced in a study of cytomegalovirus exposure and HLA in healthy donors. Amplification used 60 Vbeta primers and 13 Jbeta primers. Some clones are missing from TCRdb's copy, which holds only in-frame ones; the method was immunoSEQ multiplex PCR. This table has about 120,000 clones, around three quarters appearing once. The sequenced sample consisted of PBMCs. The receptors were gathered from a human donor in good health.

V gene TRBV11-2 combines with J gene TRBJ2-7; D is uncertain. V was cut by 1 base and J by 1 base, with 5 bases left in between. In germline, CDR1 is SGHAT, CDR2 FQNNGV. CDR3 length: 13 residues. The CDR3 region has the DNA TGTGCCAGCAGCTTAGGTCCTTCCTACGAGCAGTACTTC. This encodes CASSLGPSYEQYF.

This clone was detected once. The chain joins TRBV5-1 to TRBJ2-7; 8 bases line up with TRBD1. The CDR3 spans 13 residues. CDR1 SGHRS and CDR2 YFSETQ come from the germline V gene. J was trimmed by 7 bases and V by 9 bases; bases with no gene match: 12. CDR3 sequence reads: CANAGGAPREQYF. The CDR3 DNA is TGCGCCAACGCAGGGGGCGCTCCAAGGGAGCAGTACTTC.

The gene calls are TRBV28 and TRBJ1-1; D gene uncertain. Deletions cut 2 bases from V and 11 bases from J, with 15 bases between. From germline, CDR1 is MDHEN and CDR2 SYDVKM. The CDR3 is made up of 13 amino acids. Written as DNA, the CDR3 is TGTGCCAGCAGTTTACCCCCCCGGGGTGAGGCTTTCTTT. This translates into CASSLPPRGEAFF.

This chain uses TRBV7-2 with TRBJ2-1, with 11 bases matching TRBD2. V lost 4 bases to trimming and J lost 4 bases; unmatched junction nucleotides: 6. CDR3 size: 16 residues. Germline V gene lookup returns CDR1 SGHTA and CDR2 FQGNSA. In DNA form, the CDR3 reads TGTGCCAGCAGCTCGATAGCGGGAGGGCCTTACAATGAGCAGTTCTTC. Its translation is CASSSIAGGPYNEQFF.

DNA for the CDR3: TGTGCCAGTAGTACGGCAGGCAGAGAGACCCAGTACTTC. Residues: CASSTAGRETQYF. The V and J genes are TRBV19 and TRBJ2-5; D gene ambiguous. V was pared by 4 bases and J by 4 bases, with 10 bases between. Germline assignment: CDR1 LNHDA and CDR2 SQIVND (reference sequence). The CDR3 is 13 amino acids.

The genes are TRBV13 and TRBJ2-7; 8 bases line up with TRBD2. The CDR3 totals 16 residues. The germline CDR1 and CDR2 sequences are PRHDT and FYEKMQ (reference sequence). V shed 5 bases and J 4 bases; nucleotides not matched to a gene: 13. The CDR3 loop is CASSPRGSGKGYEQYF. The CDR3 region has the DNA TGTGCCAGCAGCCCCCGCGGTAGCGGGAAAGGATACGAGCAGTACTTC.

As for this clone: This same CDR3 is encoded by further DNA sequences in the sample. The chain recombines TRBV5-1 with TRBJ1-4; D is unclear. The germline CDR1 and CDR2 sequences are SGHRS and YFSETQ. This CDR3 is 14 amino acids long. The germline V and J ends were trimmed by 4 bases and 8 bases, with 15 bases remaining between them. This chain's CDR3 is CASSIRAEGEKLFF. CDR3 sequence (DNA): TGCGCCAGCAGCATCCGGGCCGAGGGAGAAAAACTGTTTTTT.

V and J are TRBV29-1 and TRBJ1-3; 8 nucleotides match TRBD1. The germline gives CDR1 SQVTM, CDR2 ANQGSEA. This CDR3 contains 14 residues. With V trimmed by 7 bases and J by 0 bases, 5 bases remained unmatched. The CDR3 sequence: CSAGQGASGNTIYF. CDR3 coding DNA: TGCAGCGCCGGACAGGGCGCCTCTGGAAACACCATATATTTT.

This chain uses TRBV19 with TRBJ1-2, with TRBD1 matching over 9 bases. Trimming took 4 bases from V and 5 from J; bases not matched to a gene: 8. Germline loops: CDR1 LNHDA, CDR2 SQIVND (reference sequence). The CDR3 covers 15 residues. CDR3 in amino acids: CASSKRTGAGYGYTF. In DNA form, the CDR3 reads TGTGCCAGTAGTAAGAGGACAGGGGCAGGGTATGGCTACACCTTC.

This clone has more than one count but fewer than ten. CDR3 loop: CASSTGAGTDTQYF. The DNA of the CDR3 is TGTGCCAGCAGTACAGGGGCCGGAACAGATACGCAGTATTTT. This chain joins TRBV27 and TRBJ2-3; 7 nucleotides agree with TRBD1. The CDR3 contains 14 residues. Germline CDR1 reads MNHEY; CDR2 reads SMNVEV (reference sequence). Trimming took 5 bases from V and 3 from J; bases not matched to a gene: 5.

The chain joins TRBV5-6 to TRBJ2-2, with 7 bases lining up with TRBD1. Trimming took 4 bases from V and 1 from J; bases not matched to a gene: 7. The CDR3 is made up of 16 amino acids. Germline values: CDR1 SGHDT, CDR2 YYEEEE. CDR3 residues: CASSPIDRVNTGELFF. CDR3 nucleotides: TGTGCCAGCAGCCCGATAGACAGGGTGAACACCGGGGAGCTGTTTTTT.

This rearrangement joins TRBV27 to TRBJ1-5; D might be TRBD1 (6 bases). CDR1 is MNHEY and CDR2 is SMNVEV in the germline V gene (reference sequence). This CDR3 region has 14 residues. The ends were cut back, 5 bases at V and 9 bases at J, with 17 bases in the middle. DNA for the CDR3: TGTGCCAGCAGTCTCAAACAGGGTTTTGGGCCCCAGCATTTT. As protein: CASSLKQGFGPQHF.

This chain's CDR3 is CASSFASGKVNEQFF. DNA for the CDR3: TGTGCCAGCAGCTTCGCTAGCGGGAAAGTCAATGAGCAGTTCTTC. The chain employs TRBV7-9 and TRBJ2-1; 9 nucleotides match TRBD2. Germline V gives CDR1 SEHNR, CDR2 FQNEAQ (reference sequence). The trim removed 3 bases at V and 6 bases at J, leaving 6 bases unmatched. The CDR3 is made up of 15 amino acids.

The V and J genes are TRBV6-6 and TRBJ1-2, with TRBD1 matching 9 bases. Germline CDR1 reads MNHNY; CDR2 reads SVGAGI (reference sequence). The CDR3 covers 11 residues. Trimming removed 11 bases from V and 8 bases from J; junction bases left unmatched: 6. The CDR3 DNA reads TGTGCCTCCCGGACAGGGGAAGGCTACACCTTC. Its translation is CASRTGEGYTF.

This chain uses TRBV6-1 with TRBJ1-1; D is perhaps TRBD1 (5 bases). Germline assignment: CDR1 MNHNS and CDR2 SASEGT. Trimming took 5 bases from V and 1 from J, leaving 11 bases between them. The CDR3 covers 14 residues. The CDR3 sequence is CASSTTGTNTEAFF. The CDR3 DNA follows: TGTGCCAGCAGTACAACAGGAACGAACACTGAAGCTTTCTTT.

This chain connects TRBV10-3 to TRBJ2-6, with TRBD1 matching 9 bases. This CDR3 is 16 amino acids long. Trimming cost V 6 bases and J 0 bases; bases outside gene matches: 3. Germline CDR1 ENHRY, CDR2 SYGVKD. The CDR3 DNA reads as TGTGCCATCAGGCCGGACAGGGGCTCTGGGGCCAACGTCCTGACTTTC. Residues: CAIRPDRGSGANVLTF.

This chain connects TRBV18 to TRBJ2-7, with 9 bases lining up with TRBD1. This CDR3 spans 15 amino acids. V lost 3 bases to trimming and J lost 0 bases; unmatched junction nucleotides: 3. Germline V gene sequence: CDR1 KGHSH, CDR2 LQKENI. In nucleotides, the CDR3 is TGTGCCAGCTCACCGACAGGGGGTGGCTCCTACGAGCAGTACTTC. Its translation: CASSPTGGGSYEQYF.

This clone showed up just once. In DNA form, the CDR3 reads TGTGCCAGCAGCTCCACGTGGACTAGCGGGAGTCACTACGAGCAGTACTTC. This codes for CASSSTWTSGSHYEQYF. The chain is built from TRBV11-2 and TRBJ2-7; 13 positions agree with TRBD2. The CDR3 is made up of 17 amino acids. Germline CDR1 reads SGHAT; CDR2 reads FQNNGV. Trimming cost V 4 bases and J 3 bases; bases outside gene matches: 9.

This rearrangement joins TRBV15 to TRBJ2-5; 9 bases match TRBD1. Looked up from germline, CDR1 is LNHNV and CDR2 is YYDKDF (reference sequence). V lost 0 bases, J lost 7 bases, and 9 bases stayed unmatched. The length of the CDR3 is 16 residues. CDR3 protein: CATSRDDRGTGSTQYF. CDR3 DNA: TGTGCCACCAGCAGAGACGACAGGGGGACAGGGTCGACCCAGTACTTC.

The gene calls are TRBV7-2 and TRBJ2-7; 9 nucleotides line up with TRBD1. This CDR3 is 14 amino acids long. V was clipped by 4 bases and J by 3 bases; unmatched bases: 4. Germline values: CDR1 SGHTA, CDR2 FQGNSA. The CDR3 DNA reads TGTGCCAGCAGCTCCGGGACAGGGATCTACGAGCAGTACTTC. The encoded protein is CASSSGTGIYEQYF.

The genes are TRBV5-4 and TRBJ2-3; TRBD2 might be the D (6 bases). Trimming cost V 4 bases and J 0 bases, with 12 bases left between them. The V gene's germline CDR1 is SGHNT and CDR2 YYREEE (reference sequence). The CDR3 totals 15 residues. The CDR3 loop is CASSQSGSSTDTQYF. In nucleotides, the CDR3 is TGTGCCAGCAGCCAGAGCGGGTCTAGCACAGATACGCAGTATTTT. Combining the CDR3 with reference TRBV5-4 and TRBJ2-3 gives the whole variable domain ETGVTQSPTHLIKTRGQQVTLRCSSQSGHNTVSWYQQALGQGPQFIFQYYREEENGRGNFPPRFSGLQFPNYSSELNVNALELDDSALYLCASSQSGSSTDTQYFGPGTRLTVL.

This clone has just a few counts. The chain couples TRBV6-5 to TRBJ2-3; D call uncertain. Between the trimmed V and J ends, which lost 6 bases and 2 bases, there was a span of 12 bases. The CDR3 has 14 residues. Germline CDR1 and CDR2: MNHEY and SVGAGI. In DNA form, the CDR3 reads TGTGCCAGCAGCTTCACCGACATCACAGATACGCAGTATTTT. Translation: CASSFTDITDTQYF.

A word on this clone: A much larger clone lies one base from this, so it may be a read error. CDR3 sequence (DNA): TGTGCCAGCAGTTCTCCCTACGAGCAGTACTTC. Encoded protein: CASSSPYEQYF. The chain uses TRBV28 and TRBJ2-7, with unresolved D. Deletions cut 4 bases from V and 2 bases from J, with 3 bases between. Per the germline V gene, CDR1 is MDHEN and CDR2 is SYDVKM. The CDR3 covers 11 residues.

This chain joins TRBV11-1 and TRBJ1-2; 7 positions match TRBD1. Germline V gene lookup returns CDR1 SGHAT and CDR2 FQDESV (reference sequence). CDR3 length: 14 residues. The trim removed 8 bases at V and 5 bases at J, leaving 11 bases unmatched. CDR3 nucleotide sequence: TGTGCCAGCGGGTCGACAGGGCAACGGTATGGCTACACCTTC. This codes for CASGSTGQRYGYTF.

The chain has TRBV7-9 and TRBJ1-2, with TRBD1 as a possible D gene (5 bases). Trimming stripped 7 bases from V and 5 bases from J, with 8 bases between. The CDR3 is 11 residues long. Germline V gives CDR1 SEHNR, CDR2 FQNEAQ (reference sequence). The CDR3 reads CASTTGYGYTF. As DNA, the CDR3 is TGTGCCAGCACTACAGGATATGGCTACACCTTC.

This clone came up a few times. The genes are TRBV10-1 and TRBJ2-7; 7 nucleotides match TRBD1. The V and J ends lost 2 bases and 2 bases, in that order; junction bases with no gene match: 9. The germline V gene encodes CDR1 WNHNN and CDR2 SYGVQD (reference sequence). This CDR3 has 16 residues. CDR3 in amino acids: CASSERGTAGAYEQYF. The CDR3 DNA is TGCGCCAGCAGTGAGAGAGGGACAGCTGGGGCCTACGAGCAGTACTTC.

With respect to this clone: One junction end does not reproduce the germline sequence, and a read error may be involved. The chain carries TRBV7-7 and TRBJ1-2; D gene ambiguous. The CDR3 has 13 residues. The germline V gene encodes CDR1 SSHAT and CDR2 FNYEAQ (reference sequence). As DNA, the CDR3 is TGTGCTAGCAGCTTTGGCAAGAACTATGGCTACACCTTC. This sequence encodes CASSFGKNYGYTF.

This rearrangement joins TRBV7-9 to TRBJ2-7; perhaps TRBD1 as D (6 bases). This CDR3 has 12 amino acids. V gave up 5 bases and J gave up 3 bases, with 8 bases separating them. Per the germline V gene, CDR1 is SEHNR and CDR2 is FQNEAQ (reference sequence). The chain's CDR3 is CASSTQGYEQYF. The CDR3 region has the DNA TGTGCCAGCAGCACACAGGGCTACGAGCAGTACTTC.

V gene TRBV4-1 combines with J gene TRBJ2-5, with D possibly TRBD1 on 6 matching bases. The CDR3 is made up of 16 amino acids. Germline loops: CDR1 MGHRA, CDR2 YSYEKL. Trimming removed 5 bases at V and 5 bases at J, with 21 bases between. The CDR3 DNA reads TGCGCCAGCAGCAACCTGGCACAGGGACCCCTGGAGACCCAGTACTTC. Amino acid sequence: CASSNLAQGPLETQYF.